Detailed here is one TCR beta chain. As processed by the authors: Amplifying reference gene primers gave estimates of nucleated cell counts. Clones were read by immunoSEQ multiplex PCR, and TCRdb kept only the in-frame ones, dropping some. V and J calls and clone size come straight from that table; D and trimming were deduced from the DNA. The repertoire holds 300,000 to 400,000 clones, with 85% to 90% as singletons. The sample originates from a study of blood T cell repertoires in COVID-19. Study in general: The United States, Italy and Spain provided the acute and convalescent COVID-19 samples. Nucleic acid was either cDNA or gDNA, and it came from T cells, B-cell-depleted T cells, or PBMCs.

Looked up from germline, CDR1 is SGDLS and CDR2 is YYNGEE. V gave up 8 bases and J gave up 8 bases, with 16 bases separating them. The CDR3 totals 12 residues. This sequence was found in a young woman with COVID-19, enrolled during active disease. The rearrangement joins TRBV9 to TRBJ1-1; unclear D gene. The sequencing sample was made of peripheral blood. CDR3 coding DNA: TGTGCCAGTGGGGTCGGCGGAGGGGAAGCTTTCTTT. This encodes CASGVGGGEAFF.